Listed below are T cell receptor beta chains from one sample, sequenced in a study of T cells after yellow fever vaccination. TCRdb used MiXCR to reprocess the 5' RACE reads, holding one entry per CDR3 protein. The sample comprises hundreds of thousands of distinct CDR3 sequences, under 20% of which are singletons, and roughly a sixth rests with the top ten. Here the sequenced sample was PBMCs, taken before the yellow fever booster vaccination. Every receptor here comes from a man aged 18-30 years who received the YFV17D yellow fever vaccine. Each CDR3 is given with its conserved first and last residue. D genes are given only for firm matches. Expanded clones get a size class; other rows say once, few or many, or leave the size out.

>TRBV6-5|once|.|13|TRBJ2-7
CASSLGMGYEQYF
TGTGCCAGCAGTTTAGGGATGGGCTACGAGCAGTACTTC
>TRBV20-1|few|TRBD2|14|TRBJ2-1
CSATGTSGGNEQFF
TGCAGTGCTACCGGGACTAGCGGGGGAAATGAGCAGTTCTTC
>TRBV5-1|few|TRBD1|16|TRBJ2-1
CASSDRTGGNDNEQFF
TGCGCCAGCAGCGACCGGACAGGGGGCAACGACAATGAGCAGTTCTTC
>TRBV28|.|.|15|TRBJ1-2
CASSSSGIGDDGYTF
TGTGCCAGCAGTTCCTCGGGGATTGGGGATGATGGCTACACCTTC
>TRBV4-2|.|.|12|TRBJ1-2
CASSQDADGYTF
TGTGCCAGCAGCCAAGACGCGGATGGCTACACCTTC
>TRBV7-9|.|.|14|TRBJ2-7
CASSLQVNSYEQYF
TGTGCCAGCAGCTTACAGGTTAACTCCTACGAGCAGTACTTC
>TRBV7-9|.|TRBD1|15|TRBJ1-2
CASSSTGQELYGYTF
TGTGCCAGCAGCTCCACAGGACAGGAGCTATATGGCTACACCTTC
>TRBV20-1|.|.|12|TRBJ1-2
CSARGSNYGYTF
TGCAGTGCTAGGGGGTCGAACTATGGCTACACCTTC
>TRBV12-3/TRBV12-4|few|TRBD1|14|TRBJ1-2
CASSLQGENYGYTF
TGTGCCAGCAGTTTACAGGGGGAGAACTATGGCTACACCTTC
>TRBV20-1|.|.|14|TRBJ2-5
CSARSRAGQETQYF
TGCAGTGCTAGAAGTCGGGCAGGGCAAGAGACCCAGTACTTC
>TRBV5-5|few|.|14|TRBJ2-7
CASTMDTLSREQYF
TGTGCCAGCACCATGGATACGCTTAGTCGCGAGCAGTACTTC
>TRBV20-1|many|TRBD2|14|TRBJ2-3
CSARGIAGAPTQYF
TGCAGTGCTAGAGGTATAGCGGGGGCACCGACGCAGTATTTT
>TRBV9|.|TRBD1|13|TRBJ2-3
CASGNNRGDTQYF
TGTGCCAGCGGGAACAACAGGGGTGATACGCAGTATTTT